This TCR beta chain emerged from a study of blood T cells in healthy people across ages. Study outcomes and limitations: Age brought a roughly linear fall in TCR beta diversity measured per million T cells.

This clonotype appeared a few times. Antigen: not known. The CDR3 has 15 amino acids. Per germline, CDR1 LGHDT and CDR2 YNNKEL (reference sequence). The extraction recovered at least 5.5 micrograms of total RNA per sample. Together with a sample-barcoded 5' primer, a J-beta primer mix was included in a second PCR lasting about 7 to 11 cycles. Researchers report that a template-switch adaptor with 12 random nucleotides tagged each cDNA molecule. Per-sample output comprised a minimum of 2.5 million paired-end reads containing CDR3. TCRdb reprocessed the 5' RACE reads with MiXCR, giving one entry per CDR3 protein. The sample lists 950,000 to 1,200,000 distinct CDR3 sequences; 35% to 40% were seen once.

This receptor was obtained from a man in his late teens or twenties in good health. The rearrangement uses TRBV3-1 and TRBJ2-7, with 12 bases that match TRBD2. The J call may be incorrect, as the DNA end agrees better with TRBJ2-5. The specimen sequenced was blood. The CDR3 coding sequence is TGTGCCAGCAGCCCGACTAGCGGGGGTAGAGAGACCCAGTACTTC. Translating gives CASSPTSGGRETQYF.